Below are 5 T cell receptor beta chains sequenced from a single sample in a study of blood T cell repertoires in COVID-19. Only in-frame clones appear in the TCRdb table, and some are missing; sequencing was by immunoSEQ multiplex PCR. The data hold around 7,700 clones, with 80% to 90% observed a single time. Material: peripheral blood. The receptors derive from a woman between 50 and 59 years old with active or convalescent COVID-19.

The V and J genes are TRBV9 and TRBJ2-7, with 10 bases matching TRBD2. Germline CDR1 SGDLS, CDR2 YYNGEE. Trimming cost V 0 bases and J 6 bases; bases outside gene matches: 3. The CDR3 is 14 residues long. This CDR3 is CASSVDPSGGEQYF. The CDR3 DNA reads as TGTGCCAGCAGCGTAGATCCTAGCGGGGGCGAGCAGTACTTC. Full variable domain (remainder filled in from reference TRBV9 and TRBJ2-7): DSGVTQTPKHLITATGQRVTLRCSPRSGDLSVYWYQQSLDQGLQFLIQYYNGEERAKGNILERFSAQQFPDLHSELNLSSLELGDSALYFCASSVDPSGGEQYFGPGTRLTVT.

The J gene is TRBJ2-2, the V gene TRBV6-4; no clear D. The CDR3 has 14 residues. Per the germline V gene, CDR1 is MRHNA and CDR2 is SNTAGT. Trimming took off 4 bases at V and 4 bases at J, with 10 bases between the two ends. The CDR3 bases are TGTGCCAGCAGTGCCTTCCCGGGCACCGGGGAGCTGTTTTTT. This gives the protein CASSAFPGTGELFF.

The CDR3 DNA reads TGTGCCAGCAGTTCCGATCCGGGACAGGTCTCCTACGAGCAGTACTTC. Its translation: CASSSDPGQVSYEQYF. This chain uses TRBV27 with TRBJ2-7; 8 bases match TRBD1. The CDR3 consists of 16 residues. From germline, CDR1 is MNHEY and CDR2 SMNVEV (reference sequence). Losses at the gene ends were 4 bases for V and 0 bases for J; bases not matched to a gene: 8.

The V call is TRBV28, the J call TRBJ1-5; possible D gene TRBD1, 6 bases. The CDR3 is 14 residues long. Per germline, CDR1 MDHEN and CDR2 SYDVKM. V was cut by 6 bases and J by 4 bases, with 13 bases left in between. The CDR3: CASRSDRLNQPQHF. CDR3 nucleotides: TGTGCCAGCAGATCAGACAGGTTAAATCAGCCCCAGCATTTT.

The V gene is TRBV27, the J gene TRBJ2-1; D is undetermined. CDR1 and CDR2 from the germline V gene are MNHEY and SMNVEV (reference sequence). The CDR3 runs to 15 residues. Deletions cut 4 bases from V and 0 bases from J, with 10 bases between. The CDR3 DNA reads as TGTGCCAGCAGTTCCCGACATCCCTCCTACAATGAGCAGTTCTTC. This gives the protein CASSSRHPSYNEQFF.